Listed here is a single T cell receptor (beta chain). This CDR3 has 15 residues. J lost 9 bases, V lost 6 bases, and 14 bases had no gene match. Germline-derived CDR1 and CDR2 are MGHDK and SYGVNS. This sample is part of a study of blood T cell repertoires in COVID-19. While infection was still active, Seattle patients were enrolled and then followed longitudinally. Using immunoSEQ multiplex PCR, the repertoire was profiled, and TCRdb retains in-frame clones only, with some absent. Found here are about 60,000 clones, around four fifths of them singletons; the top ten hold about 10%. The material sequenced was peripheral blood. The chain couples TRBV25-1 to TRBJ1-3; the match to TRBD1 covers 7 bases. This TCR was recovered from a man aged 30 to 45 with COVID-19, enrolled during active disease. The CDR3: CASSRTQGVGGTIYF. CDR3 nucleotide sequence: TGTGCCAGCAGCAGAACTCAGGGGGTTGGGGGCACCATATATTTT.